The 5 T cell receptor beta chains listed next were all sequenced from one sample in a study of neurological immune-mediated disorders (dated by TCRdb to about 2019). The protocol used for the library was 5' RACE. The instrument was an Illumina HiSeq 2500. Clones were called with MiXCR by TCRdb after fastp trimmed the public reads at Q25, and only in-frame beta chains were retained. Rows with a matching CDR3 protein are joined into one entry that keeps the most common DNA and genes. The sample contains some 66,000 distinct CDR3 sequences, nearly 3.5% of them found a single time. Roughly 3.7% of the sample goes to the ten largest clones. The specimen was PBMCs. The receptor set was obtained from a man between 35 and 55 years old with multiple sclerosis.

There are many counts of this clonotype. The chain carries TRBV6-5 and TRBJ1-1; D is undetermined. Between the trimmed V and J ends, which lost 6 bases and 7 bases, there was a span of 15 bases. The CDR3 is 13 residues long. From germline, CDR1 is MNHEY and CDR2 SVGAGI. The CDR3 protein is CASRFNMNLEAFF. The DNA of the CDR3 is TGTGCCAGCAGATTTAACATGAACCTTGAAGCTTTCTTT.

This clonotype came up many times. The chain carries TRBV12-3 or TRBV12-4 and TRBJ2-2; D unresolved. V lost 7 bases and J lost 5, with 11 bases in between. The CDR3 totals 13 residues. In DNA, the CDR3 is TGTGCCAGCACCGATCGTCGGACCGGGGAGCTGTTTTTT. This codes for CASTDRRTGELFF.

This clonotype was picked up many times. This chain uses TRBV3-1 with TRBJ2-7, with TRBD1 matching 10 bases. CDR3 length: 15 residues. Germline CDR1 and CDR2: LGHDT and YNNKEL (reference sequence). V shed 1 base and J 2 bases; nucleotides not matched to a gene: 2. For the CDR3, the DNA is TGTGCCAGCAGCCAAGGGACAGGGGGGGCCTACGAGCAGTACTTC. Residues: CASSQGTGGAYEQYF.

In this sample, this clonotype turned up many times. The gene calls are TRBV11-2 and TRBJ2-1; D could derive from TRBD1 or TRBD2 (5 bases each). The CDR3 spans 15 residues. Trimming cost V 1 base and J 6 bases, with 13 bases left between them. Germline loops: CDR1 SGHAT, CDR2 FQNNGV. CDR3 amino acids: CASSLGYGTVNEQFF. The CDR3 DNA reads TGTGCCAGCAGCTTAGGATACGGGACGGTCAATGAGCAGTTCTTC.

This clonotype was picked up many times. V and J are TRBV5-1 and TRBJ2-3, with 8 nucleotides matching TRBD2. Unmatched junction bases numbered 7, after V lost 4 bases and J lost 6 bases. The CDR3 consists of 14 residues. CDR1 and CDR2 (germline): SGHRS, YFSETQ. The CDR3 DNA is TGCGCCAGCAGCCGCAGCGGGAGCATTGATACGCAGTATTTT. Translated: CASSRSGSIDTQYF.